This T cell receptor (beta chain) appears in the sequencing data of a study of OX40 agonist ivuxolimab in advanced cancers. Study-wide background: Of the participants, 40% to 50% had some prior anti-PD-1, anti-PD-L1 or anti-CTLA-4 therapy, which was allowed.

A history of autoimmune disease or systemic immunosuppression excluded patients. Baseline, cycle 4 day 1, and cycle 7 day 1 were the blood sampling points. This clone was seen only a few times. Clones were sequenced by immunoSEQ multiplex PCR, and TCRdb holds only the in-frame ones, with some missing. The data contain 45,000 to 55,000 clones, roughly 85% of them singletons. Germline CDR1 reads MNHNS; CDR2 reads SASEGT. The CDR3 is 16 amino acids. Trimming took off 2 bases at V and 1 base at J, with 14 bases between the two ends. The material was CD4+ or CD8+ T cells sorted from blood, obtained in a trial of the OX40 agonist ivuxolimab. The chain joins TRBV6-1 to TRBJ1-2; TRBD1 is a possible D gene (5 bases). The clonotype was recovered from an adult with an advanced solid tumor such as melanoma, head and neck, liver or kidney cancer. CDR3 in amino acids: CASSEIMRDLNYGYTF. In DNA form, the CDR3 reads TGTGCCAGCAGTGAAATTATGAGGGACCTTAACTATGGCTACACCTTC.